Sequencing of this TCR beta chain was carried out in a study of coeliac disease. Regarding the study as a whole: Few TRB amino acid sequences were shared between samples; most were unique. Active celiac intraepithelial and lamina propria samples had lower TRB and TRG clonality than control samples. The authors considered this approach unsuitable for unbiased detection of gliadin-specific T cells. Intraepithelial and lamina propria fractions were not highly pure.

In regard to this clone: Its antigen is unidentified.

TCRdb keeps only in-frame clones here, not all; method: immunoSEQ multiplex PCR. The table shows 4,000 to 5,000 clones, with less than 65% occurring only once. This TCR came from a woman aged 18-35 years with active celiac disease. The source material was intraepithelial lymphocytes from the gut.

The CDR3 loop reads CSVDRYNEQFF. CDR3 bases: TGCAGCGTGGACAGGTACAATGAGCAGTTCTTC. This sequence joins TRBV29-1 and TRBJ2-1, with 7 bases fitting TRBD1. The length of the CDR3 is 11 residues. The germline gives CDR1 SQVTM, CDR2 ANQGSEA. The trim removed 6 bases at V and 4 bases at J, leaving 0 bases unmatched.